Below are 10 T cell receptor beta chains sequenced from a single sample in a study of shared clonotypes between healthy human individuals. Sequenced by immunoSEQ multiplex PCR; TCRdb stores in-frame clones only, minus some. In the table there are about 2 million clones, approximately 95% of which are singletons. Naive CD8 cells lacked CD45RO, underwent positive selection for CCR7 and left out terminally differentiated effector memory CD45RA+ cells. Sequencing was carried out using naive CD8+ T cells sorted from blood. Source of these receptors: a man younger than 35 in good health.

This clone was detected once. This chain uses TRBV27 with TRBJ2-3; 7 positions match TRBD2. The CDR3 has 15 residues. The junction had 12 bases not matched to a gene; V was cut back by 8 bases and J by 4 bases. Germline lookup yields CDR1 MNHEY and CDR2 SMNVEV (reference sequence). The CDR3 bases are TGTGCCAGCTCTCCTTTGGGGGGGTGGTCAGATACGCAGTATTTT. Its translation: CASSPLGGWSDTQYF.

The chain couples TRBV5-1 to TRBJ1-5, with D possibly matching TRBD1 (5 bases). The ends were cut back, 2 bases at V and 4 bases at J, with 16 bases in the middle. The CDR3 has 16 residues. Germline V gene data show CDR1 as SGHRS and CDR2 as YFSETQ. CDR3 DNA: TGCGCCAGCAGCTTAGAACCCGGGACCCTAAATCAGCCCCAGCATTTT. It is translated as CASSLEPGTLNQPQHF. The variable domain in full, completed from reference TRBV5-1 and TRBJ1-5, reads KAGVTQTPRYLIKTRGQQVTLSCSPISGHRSVSWYQQTPGQGLQFLFEYFSETQRNKGNFPGRFSGRQFSNSRSEMNVSTLELGDSALYLCASSLEPGTLNQPQHFGDGTRLSIL.

The chain links TRBV19 to TRBJ2-7; 7 bases agree with TRBD1. The V gene's germline CDR1 is LNHDA and CDR2 SQIVND (reference sequence). V lost 4 bases and J lost 0; bases outside the gene matches: 3. This CDR3 contains 14 residues. Here the CDR3 reads CASSTGDSSYEQYF. CDR3 in DNA: TGTGCCAGTAGTACCGGGGACAGCTCCTACGAGCAGTACTTC.

The chain carries TRBV11-3 and TRBJ2-1; possibly TRBD1 or TRBD2 for D (5 bases each). Germline V gives CDR1 SGHNT, CDR2 YENEEA. Trimming removed 4 bases at V and 0 bases at J, with 13 bases between. The CDR3 spans 16 residues. CDR3 DNA: TGTGCCAGCAGCTCAAAAGGGGAGAGCTCCTACAATGAGCAGTTCTTC. It specifies CASSSKGESSYNEQFF.

This sequence joins TRBV19 and TRBJ2-7; TRBD2 agrees at 7 bases. Germline assignment: CDR1 LNHDA and CDR2 SQIVND (reference sequence). The CDR3 sequence is 15 residues long. After removal of 1 base from V and 2 bases from J, the junction contained 5 bases not matched to a gene. The DNA of the CDR3 is TGTGCCAGTAGTATAGGTGGGACTACGACCTACGAGCAGTACTTC. Its translation is CASSIGGTTTYEQYF.

J is TRBJ2-7 and V is TRBV19; 9 bases align to TRBD1. The germline V gene has CDR1 LNHDA and CDR2 SQIVND (reference sequence). The CDR3 extends over 16 amino acids. The ends lost 9 bases at V and 5 bases at J; junction bases unmatched: 17. The chain's CDR3 is CASRNWKGRDRDEQYF. In DNA, the CDR3 is TGTGCCAGCCGAAATTGGAAGGGCCGGGACAGGGACGAGCAGTACTTC.

This clone was observed a single time. The gene calls are TRBV6-5 and TRBJ2-2; D tentatively fits TRBD1 or TRBD2 (6 bases each). Trimming took 6 bases from V and 6 from J, leaving 17 bases between them. The V gene's germline CDR1 is MNHEY and CDR2 SVGAGI. CDR3 length equals 15 residues. CDR3 DNA sequence: TGTGCCAGCAGCCTCTGGGGGGCAAAGGCCGGGGAGCTGTTTTTT. It specifies CASSLWGAKAGELFF.

In DNA form, the CDR3 reads TGCAGCGTTGTGGGACTCGGGTTGAGCTCCTACGAGCAGTACTTC. As protein: CSVVGLGLSSYEQYF. The rearrangement links TRBV29-1 to TRBJ2-7, with a weak D call TRBD2 (6 bases). The germline gives CDR1 SQVTM, CDR2 ANQGSEA. Trimming took off 4 bases at V and 0 bases at J, with 16 bases between the two ends. The CDR3 has 15 amino acids.

This chain joins TRBV5-4 and TRBJ1-2; no definite D call. The CDR3 has 13 residues. The germline V and J ends were trimmed by 4 bases and 0 bases, with 7 bases remaining between them. Germline-derived CDR1 and CDR2 are SGHNT and YYREEE (reference sequence). Written as DNA, the CDR3 is TGTGCCAGCAGCACTGACCCTAACTATGGCTACACCTTC. Its translation: CASSTDPNYGYTF.

This clone has only a few counts. The gene calls are TRBV6-6 and TRBJ1-5; 10 bases are a match to TRBD1. The CDR3 length is 14 residues. The junction had 5 bases not matched to a gene; V was cut back by 7 bases and J by 5 bases. Germline assignment: CDR1 MNHNY and CDR2 SVGAGI (reference sequence). For the CDR3, the DNA is TGTGCCAGCAACGACAGGGGGCCCTATCAGCCCCAGCATTTT. Protein product: CASNDRGPYQPQHF.